In its sample, the clone carrying this T cell receptor (beta chain) was seen a few times. The target antigen is unknown. TCRdb re-called the 5' RACE reads with MiXCR, one entry per CDR3 protein. The sample shows around 300,000 distinct CDR3 sequences, 12% to 15% of them seen only once. Germline trimming cut 5 bases from V and 4 bases from J; bases unmatched to any gene: 8. Looked up from germline, CDR1 is SGHTA and CDR2 is FQGNSA. This CDR3 has 15 residues. This record belongs to a study of T-cell memory formation after mild COVID-19. Study-level results: Contracting clones, day 15 to 85, had balanced CD4/CD8, and later expanders favored CD4+.

The sequencing input was PBMCs or a T cell subset sorted from them (not recorded which). The sequence came from a young man who had mild COVID-19 (a few samples of this study predate the infection). Cell type and time point are not known. V is TRBV7-2 and J is TRBJ2-5; 9 bases align to TRBD2. The chain's CDR3 is CASSGSRGGRETQYF. In DNA, the CDR3 is TGTGCCAGCAGCGGGTCGCGGGGGGGCCGAGAGACCCAGTACTTC.